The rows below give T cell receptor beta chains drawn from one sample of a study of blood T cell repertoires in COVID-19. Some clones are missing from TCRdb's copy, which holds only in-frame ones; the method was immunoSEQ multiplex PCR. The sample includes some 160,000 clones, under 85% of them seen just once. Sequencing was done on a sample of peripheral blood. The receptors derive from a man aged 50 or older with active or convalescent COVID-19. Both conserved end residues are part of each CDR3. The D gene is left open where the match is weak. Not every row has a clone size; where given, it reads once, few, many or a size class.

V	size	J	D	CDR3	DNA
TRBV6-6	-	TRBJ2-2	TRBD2	CASSYGLAGNTGELFF	TGTGCCAGCAGTTACGGGCTAGCGGGGAACACCGGGGAGCTGTTTTTT
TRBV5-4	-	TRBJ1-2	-	CASSLSRNYGYTF	TGTGCCAGCAGCTTGAGCAGGAACTATGGCTACACCTTC
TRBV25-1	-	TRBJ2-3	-	CAISLSTDTQYF	TGTGCCATCTCTCTAAGCACAGATACGCAGTATTTT
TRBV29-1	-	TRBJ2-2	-	CSVEGRRSGNTGELFF	TGCAGCGTTGAAGGGAGGAGGTCAGGTAACACCGGGGAGCTGTTTTTT
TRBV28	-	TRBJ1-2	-	CASNLGGGGGYTF	TGTGCCAGCAACCTCGGGGGTGGGGGTGGCTACACCTTC
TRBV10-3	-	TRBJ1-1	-	CAISEVRGKAFF	TGTGCCATCAGTGAGGTTCGGGGAAAAGCTTTCTTT
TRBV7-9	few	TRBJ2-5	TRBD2	CALSSSGRQRSIETQYF	TGTGCCCTCTCGTCTAGCGGGAGGCAACGTTCGATAGAGACCCAGTACTTC
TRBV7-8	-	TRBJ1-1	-	CASSLTGITEAFF	TGTGCCAGCAGCTTAACGGGGATCACTGAAGCTTTCTTT
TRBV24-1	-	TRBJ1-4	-	CATSDFHKTTRGGNEKLFF	TGTGCCACCAGTGATTTCCACAAGACCACAAGAGGGGGTAATGAAAAACTGTTTTTT
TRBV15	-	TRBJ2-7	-	CATSRSIGFYEQYF	TGTGCCACCAGCAGATCCATCGGGTTTTACGAGCAGTACTTC
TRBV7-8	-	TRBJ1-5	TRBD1	CASSSPLGTGNQPQHF	TGTGCCAGCAGCTCACCCCTCGGGACAGGCAATCAGCCCCAGCATTTT
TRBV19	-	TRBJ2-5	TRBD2	CASSSGVRETQYF	TGTGCCAGTAGCAGCGGGGTTCGAGAGACCCAGTACTTC
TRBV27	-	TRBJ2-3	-	CASSSLATSTDTQYF	TGTGCCAGCAGTTCTTTGGCAACCAGCACAGATACGCAGTATTTT
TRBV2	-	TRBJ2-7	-	CASSWTVYEQYF	TGTGCCAGCAGTTGGACAGTCTACGAGCAGTACTTC
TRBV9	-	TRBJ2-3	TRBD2	CASSWGLAGPGADTQYF	TGTGCCAGCAGCTGGGGACTAGCGGGACCGGGTGCAGATACGCAGTATTTT
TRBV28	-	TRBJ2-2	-	CASGHSNTGELFF	TGTGCCAGCGGACATTCGAACACCGGGGAGCTGTTTTTT
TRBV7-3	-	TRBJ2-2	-	CASSLSGPDTGELFF	TGTGCCAGCAGCTTAAGTGGGCCCGACACCGGGGAGCTGTTTTTT
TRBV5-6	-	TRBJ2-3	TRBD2	CASSPWTSPTDTQYF	TGTGCCAGCAGCCCCTGGACTAGCCCCACAGATACGCAGTATTTT
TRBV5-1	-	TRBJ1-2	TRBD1	CASSAGQGQLGNYGYTF	TGCGCCAGCAGCGCCGGACAGGGGCAACTTGGAAACTATGGCTACACCTTC
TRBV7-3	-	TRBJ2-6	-	CASSLLAGFGANVLTF	TGTGCCAGCAGCCTGCTGGCGGGTTTCGGGGCCAACGTCCTGACTTTC
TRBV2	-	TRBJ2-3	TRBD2	CASSDLLAGGGKADTQYF	TGTGCCAGCAGTGATTTGCTAGCGGGAGGTGGTAAGGCAGATACGCAGTATTTT
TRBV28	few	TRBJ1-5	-	CASSPYRGNGQPQHF	TGTGCCAGCAGTCCCTACCGGGGAAATGGTCAGCCCCAGCATTTT
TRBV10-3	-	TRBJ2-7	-	CAISEVGGAYEQYF	TGTGCCATCAGTGAGGTAGGGGGAGCCTACGAGCAGTACTTC
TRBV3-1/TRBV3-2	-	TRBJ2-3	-	CASSPAKGEGTDTQYF	TGTGCCAGCAGTCCCGCCAAAGGGGAGGGCACAGATACGCAGTATTTT
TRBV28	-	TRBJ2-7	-	CASSLLTGTVYEQYF	TGTGCCAGCAGTCTCTTAACAGGGACGGTCTACGAGCAGTACTTC
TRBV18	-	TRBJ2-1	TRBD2	CASSPVAGAYNEQFF	TGTGCCAGCTCACCGGTAGCGGGAGCCTACAATGAGCAGTTCTTC
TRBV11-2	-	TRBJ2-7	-	CASSFAPGTYEQYF	TGTGCCAGCAGCTTCGCCCCCGGGACCTACGAGCAGTACTTC
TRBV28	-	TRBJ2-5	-	CASSRAGHQETQYF	TGTGCCAGCAGTCGAGCGGGCCACCAAGAGACCCAGTACTTC
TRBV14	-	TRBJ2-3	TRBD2	CASSQSLLAGVQYF	TGTGCCAGCAGCCAATCCTTACTAGCGGGAGTACAGTATTTT
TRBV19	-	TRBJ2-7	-	CASSPQVSYEQYF	TGTGCCAGTAGTCCCCAGGTTTCCTACGAGCAGTACTTC
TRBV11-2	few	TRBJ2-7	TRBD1	CASSLYQGAYEQYF	TGTGCCAGCAGCTTATATCAGGGGGCCTACGAGCAGTACTTC
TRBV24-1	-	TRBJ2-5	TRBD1	CATSLSGGVGRETQYF	TGTGCCACCAGCTTATCAGGGGGCGTGGGGAGAGAGACCCAGTACTTC